A selection of T cell receptor beta chains follows, all from one sample in a study of control samples from healthy donors and cancer patients. Clones were sequenced by immunoSEQ multiplex PCR, and TCRdb holds only the in-frame ones, with some missing. The table has 90,000 or so clones, about 89% seen once. The sequencing sample was made of blood. The receptors come from a woman aged 55 to 70 in good health. CDR3s include the opening cysteine and the closing phenylalanine or tryptophan. Fields, in order: J gene, V gene, CDR3 protein.

j_call: TRBJ2-2
v_call: TRBV12-2
cdr3_aa: CASRFGFGSPDTGELFF

j_call: TRBJ1-2
v_call: TRBV7-3
cdr3_aa: CASSLRSTGPAGNYGYTF

j_call: TRBJ2-5
v_call: TRBV9
cdr3_aa: CASSVRTGLAETQYF

j_call: TRBJ2-3
v_call: TRBV6-1
cdr3_aa: CASSEGGGGADTQYF

j_call: TRBJ1-2
v_call: TRBV24-1
cdr3_aa: CATSDPGRTYGYTF

j_call: TRBJ1-5
v_call: TRBV27
cdr3_aa: CASSMVFRGGSNQPQHF

j_call: TRBJ1-6
v_call: TRBV6-4
cdr3_aa: CASRATGFRSPLHF

j_call: TRBJ2-7
v_call: TRBV5-1
cdr3_aa: CASSPEPGQSSYEQYF

j_call: TRBJ1-3
v_call: TRBV4-1
cdr3_aa: CASSLGWGGSGNTIYF

j_call: TRBJ1-2
v_call: TRBV5-4
cdr3_aa: CASSLDLGRDGYTF

j_call: TRBJ1-1
v_call: TRBV7-6
cdr3_aa: CASSLASFGGPTEAFF

j_call: TRBJ1-2
v_call: TRBV19
cdr3_aa: CASSIGAETYGYTF

j_call: TRBJ2-7
v_call: TRBV10-3
cdr3_aa: CAIRPRGSEYEQYF

j_call: TRBJ1-5
v_call: TRBV6-1
cdr3_aa: CASSEYPLPNQPQHF

j_call: TRBJ1-3
v_call: TRBV2
cdr3_aa: CASTNPFRGRNTIYF

j_call: TRBJ1-2
v_call: TRBV6-9
cdr3_aa: CASSYWDRGSGYTF

j_call: TRBJ1-5
v_call: TRBV4-1
cdr3_aa: CASSLDRGTQPQHF

j_call: TRBJ2-7
v_call: TRBV4-1
cdr3_aa: CASSFLYEQYFGPGTYNYEQYF

j_call: TRBJ2-1
v_call: TRBV5-4
cdr3_aa: CASSLGGEQFF

j_call: TRBJ2-7
v_call: TRBV6-5
cdr3_aa: CASGVRGVEQYF

j_call: TRBJ1-2
v_call: TRBV5-4
cdr3_aa: CASSLEQGAGGYTF

j_call: TRBJ1-5
v_call: TRBV6-2/TRBV6-3
cdr3_aa: CASSYAELYQPQHF

j_call: TRBJ1-1
v_call: TRBV6-2/TRBV6-3
cdr3_aa: CASSYGQGGALGTEAFF

j_call: TRBJ1-1
v_call: TRBV2
cdr3_aa: CARGGTEAFF

j_call: TRBJ2-7
v_call: TRBV14
cdr3_aa: CASSPRTRAYEQYF

j_call: TRBJ1-3
v_call: TRBV4-1
cdr3_aa: CASSQPTTGNTIYF

j_call: TRBJ2-3
v_call: TRBV6-4
cdr3_aa: CASSGDGATDTQYF

j_call: TRBJ2-3
v_call: TRBV12-3/TRBV12-4
cdr3_aa: CASSRLGPDTQYF

j_call: TRBJ2-3
v_call: TRBV23-1
cdr3_aa: CASSRRDTQYF

j_call: TRBJ2-1
v_call: TRBV28
cdr3_aa: CASRPPSGSSGNEQFF

j_call: TRBJ2-5
v_call: TRBV25-1
cdr3_aa: CASSLPGQGDQETQYF

j_call: TRBJ1-6
v_call: TRBV11-2
cdr3_aa: CASSFGRGGNSPLHF

j_call: TRBJ2-7
v_call: TRBV11-2
cdr3_aa: CASSLSRGEVSYEQYF

j_call: TRBJ2-7
v_call: TRBV2
cdr3_aa: CASRGGLVSYEQYF

j_call: TRBJ2-1
v_call: TRBV20-1
cdr3_aa: CSAYRAEQFF

j_call: TRBJ2-3
v_call: TRBV18
cdr3_aa: CASSPRVADTQYF

j_call: TRBJ2-5
v_call: TRBV18
cdr3_aa: CASSPRTGGGETQYF

j_call: TRBJ2-3
v_call: TRBV2
cdr3_aa: CASSVQGTDTQYF

j_call: TRBJ2-7
v_call: TRBV19
cdr3_aa: CASSRRVEIYEQYF

j_call: TRBJ1-5
v_call: TRBV20-1
cdr3_aa: CSASGTGFNQPQHF

j_call: TRBJ2-2
v_call: TRBV7-6
cdr3_aa: CASSIRQDSGAGVETGELFF

j_call: TRBJ2-7
v_call: TRBV7-8
cdr3_aa: CASSLGGRGYEQYF

j_call: TRBJ2-7
v_call: TRBV13
cdr3_aa: CASSERGPAYEQYF

j_call: TRBJ2-5
v_call: TRBV5-1
cdr3_aa: CASSLGDSFQETQYF

j_call: TRBJ2-7
v_call: TRBV14
cdr3_aa: CASSQLTGLYF

j_call: TRBJ2-7
v_call: TRBV2
cdr3_aa: CASKGQNYEQYF

j_call: TRBJ1-5
v_call: TRBV5-6
cdr3_aa: CASSEWGLGYQPQHF

j_call: TRBJ1-1
v_call: TRBV5-5
cdr3_aa: CASSGGRRTRTEAFF

j_call: TRBJ2-3
v_call: TRBV10-3
cdr3_aa: CAISTLAGGLDTQYF

j_call: TRBJ1-4
v_call: TRBV30
cdr3_aa: CAWSEGTRPGEKLFF

j_call: TRBJ2-1
v_call: TRBV4-3
cdr3_aa: CASSPNLIQGDNEQFF

j_call: TRBJ2-2
v_call: TRBV18
cdr3_aa: CASSPYRETGELFF

j_call: TRBJ1-2
v_call: TRBV9
cdr3_aa: CASSFQQGYGYTF

j_call: TRBJ1-6
v_call: TRBV4-1
cdr3_aa: CASSTQRTNSPLHF

j_call: TRBJ2-7
v_call: TRBV5-1
cdr3_aa: CASSLAGGSEQYF